The TCR beta chain under discussion was sequenced for a study of blood T cell repertoires in COVID-19. Repertoires were generated with immunoSEQ multiplex PCR, while TCRdb's copy carries only in-frame clones and drops some. Of under 300,000 clones in the sample, roughly 85% were seen once. The ends lost 4 bases at V and 6 bases at J; junction bases unmatched: 11. This CDR3 is built from 16 residues. Germline V gives CDR1 LGHDT, CDR2 YNNKEL (reference sequence). The chain joins TRBV3-1 (or the pseudogene TRBV3-2) to TRBJ2-7, with 11 bases that match TRBD2. This TCR was sampled from a human donor in a cohort sampled during active COVID-19. The sequenced material came from peripheral blood. This CDR3 reads CASSPRPSGRSGEQYF. The CDR3 coding sequence is TGTGCCAGCAGCCCCCGCCCTAGCGGGAGGTCGGGCGAGCAGTACTTC.